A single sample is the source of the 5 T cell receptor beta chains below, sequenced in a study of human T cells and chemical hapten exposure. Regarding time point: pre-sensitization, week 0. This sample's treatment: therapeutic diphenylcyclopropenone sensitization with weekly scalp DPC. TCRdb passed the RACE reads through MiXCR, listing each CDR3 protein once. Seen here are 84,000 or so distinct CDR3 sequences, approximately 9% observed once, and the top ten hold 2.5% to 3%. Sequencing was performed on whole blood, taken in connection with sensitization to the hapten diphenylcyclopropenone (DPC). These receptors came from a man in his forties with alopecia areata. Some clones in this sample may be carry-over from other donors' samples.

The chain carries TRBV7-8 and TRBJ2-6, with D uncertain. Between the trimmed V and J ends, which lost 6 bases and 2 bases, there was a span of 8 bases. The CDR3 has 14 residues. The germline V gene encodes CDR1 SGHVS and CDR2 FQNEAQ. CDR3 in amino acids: CASRFTPGANVLTF. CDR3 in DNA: TGTGCCAGCAGGTTCACCCCTGGGGCCAACGTCCTGACTTTC.

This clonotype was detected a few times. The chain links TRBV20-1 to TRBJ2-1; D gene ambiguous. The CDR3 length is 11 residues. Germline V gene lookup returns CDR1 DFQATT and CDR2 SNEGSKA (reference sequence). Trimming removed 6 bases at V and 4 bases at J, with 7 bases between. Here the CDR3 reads CSATPYNEQFF. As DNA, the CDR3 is TGCAGTGCCACCCCATACAATGAGCAGTTCTTC.

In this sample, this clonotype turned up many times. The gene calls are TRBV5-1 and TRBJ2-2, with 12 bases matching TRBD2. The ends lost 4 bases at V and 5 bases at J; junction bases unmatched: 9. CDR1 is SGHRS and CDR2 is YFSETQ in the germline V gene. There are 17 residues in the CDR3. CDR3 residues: CASSVSPTSGGTGELFF. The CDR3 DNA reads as TGCGCCAGCAGCGTATCCCCGACTAGCGGGGGAACCGGGGAGCTGTTTTTT.

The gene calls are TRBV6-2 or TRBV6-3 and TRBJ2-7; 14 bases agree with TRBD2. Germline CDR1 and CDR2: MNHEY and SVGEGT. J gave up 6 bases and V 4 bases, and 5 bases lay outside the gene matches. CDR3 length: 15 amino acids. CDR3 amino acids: CASSSRLAGGLEQYF. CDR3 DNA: TGTGCCAGCAGTTCGCGACTAGCGGGAGGGCTCGAGCAGTACTTC.

The CDR3: CSAMDTQETQYF. In nucleotides, the CDR3 is TGCAGTGCAATGGACACACAAGAGACCCAGTACTTC. The J gene is TRBJ2-5, the V gene TRBV20-1; weak D call: TRBD1 (5 bases). V lost 6 bases and J lost 2, with 10 bases in between. Per the germline V gene, CDR1 is DFQATT and CDR2 is SNEGSKA (reference sequence). The CDR3 is 12 amino acids.